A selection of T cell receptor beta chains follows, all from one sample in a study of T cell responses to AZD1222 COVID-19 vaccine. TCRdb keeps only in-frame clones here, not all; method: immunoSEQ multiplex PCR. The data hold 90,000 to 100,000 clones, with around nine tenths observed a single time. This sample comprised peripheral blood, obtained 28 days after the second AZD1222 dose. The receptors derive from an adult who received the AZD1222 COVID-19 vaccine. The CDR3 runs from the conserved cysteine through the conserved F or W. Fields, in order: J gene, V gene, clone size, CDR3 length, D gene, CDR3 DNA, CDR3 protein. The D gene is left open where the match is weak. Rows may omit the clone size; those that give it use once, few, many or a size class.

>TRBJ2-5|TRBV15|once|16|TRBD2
TGTGCCACCAGCAGAGAACTAGCGGGATCTGGGGAGACCCAGTACTTC
CATSRELAGSGETQYF
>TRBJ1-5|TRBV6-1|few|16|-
TGTGCCAGCAGTGAAGGAGTTTGGGGTTGGACTCAGCCCCAGCATTTT
CASSEGVWGWTQPQHF
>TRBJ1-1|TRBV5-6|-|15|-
TGTGCCAGCAGCCACTCCGACAGGTGGGGCACTGAAGCTTTCTTT
CASSHSDRWGTEAFF
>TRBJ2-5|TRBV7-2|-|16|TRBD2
TGTGCCAGCAGCTTATTCCGGGGAGGGGTTGGAGAGACCCAGTACTTC
CASSLFRGGVGETQYF
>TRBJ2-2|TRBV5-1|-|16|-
TGCGCCAGCAGCTTGGCCCTACAGGGAAACACCGGGGAGCTGTTTTTT
CASSLALQGNTGELFF
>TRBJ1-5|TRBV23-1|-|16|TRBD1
TGCGCCAGCAGTCAATCGGAGACAGGGGAATCTCGGCCCCAGCATTTT
CASSQSETGESRPQHF
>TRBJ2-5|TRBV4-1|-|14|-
TGCGCCAGCAGCCCCCGGCAGGGGCAAGAGACCCAGTACTTC
CASSPRQGQETQYF
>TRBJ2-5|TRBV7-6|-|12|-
TGTGCCAGCAGCTTACCCCAAGAGACCCAGTACTTC
CASSLPQETQYF
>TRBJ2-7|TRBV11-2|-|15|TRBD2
TGTGCCAGCAGCATCAATAGCGGGAGTGGCTACGAGCAGTACTTC
CASSINSGSGYEQYF
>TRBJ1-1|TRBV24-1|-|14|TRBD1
TGTGCCACCAGACCGACAGGGTCGAACACTGAAGCTTTCTTT
CATRPTGSNTEAFF
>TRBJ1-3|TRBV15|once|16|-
TGTGCCACCAGCAGACCACCGAGTTTGGCTGGAAACACCATATATTTT
CATSRPPSLAGNTIYF
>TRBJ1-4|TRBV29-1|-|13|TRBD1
TGCAGCGTTGTACGCGCAGGGGGTGAAAAACTGTTTTTT
CSVVRAGGEKLFF